The rows below give T cell receptor beta chains drawn from one sample of a study of spatial heterogeneity in lung cancer. Each CDR3 protein gets one entry after TCRdb re-called the 5' RACE reads with MiXCR. This table holds 17,000 or so distinct CDR3 sequences, around 7% found once. The sequences come from lung tumor tissue, collected at surgery. Receptors were obtained from a female donor with early-stage non-small cell lung cancer. Each CDR3 is given with its conserved first and last residue. A D gene is named only where the DNA matches it firmly. The size of a clone is reported for some rows only, either as once, few or many, or as a class for expanded clones.

V	size	D	J	DNA	CDR3
TRBV10-3	many	-	TRBJ2-7	TGTGCCATCACTCCATTCTACGAGCAGTACTTC	CAITPFYEQYF
TRBV18	many	-	TRBJ2-1	TGTGCCAGCTCACCTACCAGGGGAGGGTCTGAGCAGTTCTTC	CASSPTRGGSEQFF
TRBV12-3/TRBV12-4	many	-	TRBJ1-1	TGTGCCAGCAGTTCCCCCGGACGGGCCAGAGCTTTCTTT	CASSSPGRARAFF
TRBV27	many	-	TRBJ2-1	TGTGCCAGCAGTTTATATATTGAAACCTACAATGAGCAGTTCTTC	CASSLYIETYNEQFF
TRBV2	-	TRBD1	TRBJ2-3	TGTGCCAGCACATTTGACAGGGTAACCACAGATACGCAGTATTTT	CASTFDRVTTDTQYF
TRBV4-2	many	TRBD2	TRBJ2-3	TGTGCCAGCAGCCGACTAGCGGTTAGCACAGATACGCAGTATTTT	CASSRLAVSTDTQYF
TRBV18	few	TRBD1	TRBJ2-5	TGTGCCAGCTCACGAGTCCGGGACAGAGAGAGGGAGACCCAGTACTTC	CASSRVRDRERETQYF
TRBV5-1	many	-	TRBJ2-3	TGCGCCAGCAGCTCCCCGGGGGGCTATACGCAGTATTTT	CASSSPGGYTQYF
TRBV4-2	many	-	TRBJ1-5	TGTGCCAGCAGCCAAGGGGTAAATCAGCCCCAGCATTTT	CASSQGVNQPQHF
TRBV6-5	many	-	TRBJ1-1	TGTGCCAGCAGTTACTCTTTCTACACTGAAGCTTTCTTT	CASSYSFYTEAFF
TRBV12-5	-	TRBD1	TRBJ1-4	TGTGCTAGTGGCCGCCCGACCGGGACAGGGAACCATAATGAAAAACTGTTTTTT	CASGRPTGTGNHNEKLFF
TRBV10-2	few	-	TRBJ1-2	TGCGCCAGCAGTTCACAGGTTTCCGTCTATGGCTACACCTTC	CASSSQVSVYGYTF
TRBV6-1	-	-	TRBJ2-1	TGTGCCACCTACAGGGACACCTTCAATGAGCAGTTCTTC	CATYRDTFNEQFF
TRBV14	many	-	TRBJ2-7	TGTGCCAGCAGCCCCCCGACGGGCTTTTACGAGCAGTACTTC	CASSPPTGFYEQYF
TRBV5-1	many	TRBD1	TRBJ2-3	TGCGCCAGCAGCTCCCAGGGGGAGATGACAGATACGCAGTATTTT	CASSSQGEMTDTQYF
TRBV5-1	-	-	TRBJ1-2	TGCGCCAGCAGCTTGACCACGGAGAACTATGGCTACACCTTC	CASSLTTENYGYTF
TRBV11-2	-	-	TRBJ1-6	TGTGCCAGCAGCTCTGCTAGGGAAGCCCTCCACTTT	CASSSAREALHF
TRBV18	few	-	TRBJ1-1	TGTGCCAGCTCACCTGGGACTCCCCAAGGGACTGAAGCTTTCTTT	CASSPGTPQGTEAFF
TRBV12-3/TRBV12-4	few	-	TRBJ2-7	TGTGCCAGTTCGTCGGGGCAGGGGACCGACGAGCAGTACTTC	CASSSGQGTDEQYF
TRBV24-1	many	-	TRBJ2-3	TGTGCCACCAGTGCCACATCTCACACAGATACGCAGTATTTT	CATSATSHTDTQYF
TRBV20-1	few	TRBD1	TRBJ1-5	TGCAGTGCTAGGACAGGGAGCAGGGATCAGCCCCAGCATTTT	CSARTGSRDQPQHF
TRBV30	-	TRBD2	TRBJ2-1	TGTGCCTGGAGTCAACCTACTAGCGCTTCCTACAATGAGCAGTTCTTC	CAWSQPTSASYNEQFF
TRBV20-1	-	TRBD2	TRBJ2-3	TGCAGTGCCGCGGGGGACACAGATACGCAGTATTTT	CSAAGDTDTQYF
TRBV3-1	few	-	TRBJ2-7	TGTGCCAGCAGCCAGAATTTAGGGACCTACGAGCAGTACTTC	CASSQNLGTYEQYF
TRBV20-1	many	TRBD1	TRBJ2-1	TGCAGTGCTGTAGAGGGACAGGGGGGTTACAATGAGCAGTTCTTC	CSAVEGQGGYNEQFF
TRBV15	-	-	TRBJ1-5	TGTGCCACCAGCATAGTCGACAATCGGCCCCAGCATTTT	CATSIVDNRPQHF
TRBV14	few	TRBD1	TRBJ1-2	TGTGCCAGCAGCCGACGGACAGGGGGCACCTATGGCTACACCTTC	CASSRRTGGTYGYTF
TRBV15	many	-	TRBJ1-4	TGTGCCACCGGCGATAGGGACCGTGGAAATGAAAAACTGTTTTTT	CATGDRDRGNEKLFF
TRBV5-1	-	-	TRBJ2-3	TGCGCCAGCAGCAGGGTGGCTCCCACAGATACGCAGTATTTT	CASSRVAPTDTQYF
TRBV7-2	many	TRBD2	TRBJ2-3	TGTGCCAGCAGATTCGGGGGGTCAGTCACAGATACGCAGTATTTT	CASRFGGSVTDTQYF
TRBV12-3/TRBV12-4	few	TRBD1	TRBJ2-2	TGTGCCAGCAGTTCCCGGACAGGGATGACCGGGGAGCTGTTTTTT	CASSSRTGMTGELFF
TRBV5-1	many	-	TRBJ2-3	TGCGCCAGCAGCTTGTTGGGGTTGGAAGATACGCAGTATTTT	CASSLLGLEDTQYF
TRBV5-1	few	-	TRBJ2-5	TGCGCCAGCAGCCCGGACAGTGGAGTGGTGACCCAGTACTTC	CASSPDSGVVTQYF
TRBV9	many	-	TRBJ2-3	TGTGCCAGCAGCGTAGATGTTACAGATACGCAGTATTTT	CASSVDVTDTQYF
TRBV7-2	many	-	TRBJ1-6	TGTGCCAGCAGCTTAGGGACAATGAATTCACCCCTCCACTTT	CASSLGTMNSPLHF
TRBV28	many	-	TRBJ2-7	TGTGCCAGCAGATTACAAAGCTCCTACGAGCAGTACTTC	CASRLQSSYEQYF
TRBV4-3	many	-	TRBJ2-1	TGCGCCAGCAGCCAAGATGTCAGTAGTTCCTACAATGAGCAGTTCTTC	CASSQDVSSSYNEQFF
TRBV11-2	many	-	TRBJ2-5	TGTGCCAGCAGCCCCCCGGCAGGCCAAGAGACCCAGTACTTC	CASSPPAGQETQYF
TRBV11-2	-	-	TRBJ2-7	TGTGCCAGCAGCTTAGTGGGGTCACTAGGCCCCTACGAGCAGTACTTC	CASSLVGSLGPYEQYF
TRBV6-5	many	TRBD1	TRBJ2-5	TGTGCCAGCAGTTACTCGACGGGACAGGGGGAGACCCAGTACTTC	CASSYSTGQGETQYF
TRBV5-4	-	-	TRBJ1-1	TGTGCCAGCAGCTTGGCCCGACAGAACACTGAAGCTTTCTTT	CASSLARQNTEAFF
TRBV12-3/TRBV12-4	-	TRBD2	TRBJ2-3	TGTGCCAGCAGTTTAGGCGGGGGGCCCACAGATACGCAGTATTTT	CASSLGGGPTDTQYF
TRBV10-1	-	TRBD2	TRBJ2-4	TGCGCCAGCAGTGAGTGGGTACTACTAGCGGGGGTGGACCTAGCCAAAAACATTCAGTACTTC	CASSEWVLLAGVDLAKNIQYF
TRBV7-2	-	TRBD1	TRBJ1-5	TGTGCCAGCAGCCCCTGGACAGGGGTTGGGCAGCCCCAGCATTTT	CASSPWTGVGQPQHF
TRBV24-1	many	TRBD2	TRBJ2-5	TGTGCCACCAGTGACCCCGCGGCGGGGGGGGAAGAGACCCAGTACTTC	CATSDPAAGGEETQYF
TRBV28	medium-sized	-	TRBJ1-5	TGTGCCAGCAGTTTACTCGAAGGAACTTGGCGCAATCAGCCCCAGCATTTT	CASSLLEGTWRNQPQHF
TRBV18	-	TRBD1	TRBJ1-1	TGTGCCAGCTCGTCGGGACAGGGGGTAGGGAACACTGAAGCTTTCTTT	CASSSGQGVGNTEAFF
TRBV4-3	-	-	TRBJ1-6	TGCGCCAGCAGCCAAGACCGCCCCACGAGCTCCTATAATTCACCCCTCCACTTT	CASSQDRPTSSYNSPLHF
TRBV7-8	medium-sized	-	TRBJ2-2	TGTGCCAGCACGGAGAGCACCGGGGAGCTGTTTTTT	CASTESTGELFF
TRBV5-1	many	-	TRBJ2-6	TGCGCCAGCAGCTTGGCCGGGGAGACCTCTGGGGCCAACGTCCTGACTTTC	CASSLAGETSGANVLTF
TRBV18	-	TRBD2	TRBJ2-3	TGTGCCAGCTCACGACTCACTAGCGGGCGACGCACAGATACGCAGTATTTT	CASSRLTSGRRTDTQYF